This T cell receptor (beta chain) came from a study of vaccination and CD4 T cells after COVID-19. Findings and caveats of the study: With convalescent patients, a median roughly 87% of reactive clones emerged solely after vaccination. In convalescent patients, 304 of 307 vaccine-specific clones were mono-reactive for SARS-CoV-2 spike.

Cultured CD4+ T-cell DNA underwent Oncomine TCR Beta short-read sequencing. Cultured CD4+ T cells yielded the extracted genomic DNA. A single record per CDR3 protein comes from TCRdb applying MiXCR to the PCR reads. Of some 10,000 distinct CDR3 sequences in the sample, approximately 30% were seen once. This CDR3 spans 14 amino acids. Germline V gives CDR1 MNHGY, CDR2 SAAAGT. Deletions cut 6 bases from V and 2 bases from J, with 14 bases between. As for this clonotype: What it binds is unknown.

Treatment reported: 10-day PBMC culture with coronavirus spike peptide pools or control peptides (ViraFEST assay). The unexposed donor's CD4+ T cells were collected before the COVID-19 pandemic (2011-2018). Days 3 and 7 were when half the medium was replaced with fresh IL-2 medium. The chain has TRBV6-8 and TRBJ2-7; D perhaps matches TRBD2 (6 bases). The sequenced sample consisted of CD4+ T cells from blood, cultured in vitro. This sequence was found in a human donor in good health. The DNA for the CDR3 is TGTGCCAGCAGGGGCGGGACGCTCACCTACGAGCAGTACTTC. Its translation: CASRGGTLTYEQYF.